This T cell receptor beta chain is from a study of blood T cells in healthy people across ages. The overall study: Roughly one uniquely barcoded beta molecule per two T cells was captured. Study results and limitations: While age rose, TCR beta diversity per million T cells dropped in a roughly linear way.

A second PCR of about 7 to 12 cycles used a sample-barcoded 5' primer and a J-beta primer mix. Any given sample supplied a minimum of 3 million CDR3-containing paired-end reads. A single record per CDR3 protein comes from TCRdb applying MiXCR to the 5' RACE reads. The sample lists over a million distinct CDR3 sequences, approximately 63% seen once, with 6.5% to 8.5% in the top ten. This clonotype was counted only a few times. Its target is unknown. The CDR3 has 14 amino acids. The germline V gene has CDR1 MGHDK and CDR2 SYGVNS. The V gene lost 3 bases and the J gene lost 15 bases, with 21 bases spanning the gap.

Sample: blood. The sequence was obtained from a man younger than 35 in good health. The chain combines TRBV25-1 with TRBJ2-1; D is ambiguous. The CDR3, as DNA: TGTGCCAGCAGTGAGGCTGGAGTTGGCCCCACGGGGTTCTTC. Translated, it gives CASSEAGVGPTGFF.